This TCR beta chain was identified during a study of blood T cell repertoires in COVID-19. About the research overall: Material from acute and convalescent COVID-19 was sourced from the United States, Italy and Spain.

Authors' methods: Amplified reference gene primers provided the basis for estimating nucleated cell counts. Method: immunoSEQ multiplex PCR; TCRdb's copy keeps in-frame clones and lacks some. The V and J calls and clone size were taken over from that table, and D and trimming were inferred from the DNA. Found here are 110,000 to 150,000 clones, around 80% of them singletons; the top ten hold approximately 3.6%. CDR1 and CDR2 (germline): KGHSH, LQKENI. The CDR3 runs to 15 residues. V dropped 6 bases and J dropped 8; count of bases not matched to a gene: 11. The source is a man aged 55 to 70 with acute or convalescent COVID-19. Sequencing was performed on peripheral blood. The rearrangement joins TRBV18 to TRBJ2-1, with 9 nucleotides matching TRBD2. The CDR3 reads CASSLPSGIRDEQFF. The CDR3 DNA is TGTGCCAGCTCCCTCCCTAGCGGGATTAGAGATGAGCAGTTCTTC.